This T cell receptor (beta chain) was found in a study of cytomegalovirus exposure and HLA in healthy donors. Study details: Early release data held tens of millions of unique TCRs from HLA-typed donors. General study findings and limits: For presence/absence analyses, sequencing depth was assumed to be roughly uniform across donors. Many donors carried some public TCRs, although rarity characterized most TCR sequences.

There are 13 residues in the CDR3. V lost 4 bases and J 7 bases, leaving 13 bases between the germline ends. CDR1 is WNHNN, CDR2 SYGVQD, per germline (reference sequence). The PCR was carried out with 60 Vbeta primers and 13 Jbeta primers. This table comes from immunoSEQ multiplex PCR, and its TCRdb copy is limited to in-frame clones, with some not included. Of 130,000 to 150,000 clones listed, 78% were seen once; the top ten hold 2.5% to 3%. Turning to this clone: The antigen is unknown.

The chain combines TRBV10-1 with TRBJ1-2, with a possible D match to TRBD1 (6 bases). The sequence was obtained from a male donor in good health and CMV-seronegative. The sequencing sample was made of PBMCs. Written as DNA, the CDR3 is TGCGCCAGCAGTGCGAGCAGGGGAGTTGGCTACACCTTC. It codes for CASSASRGVGYTF.